These 16 T cell receptor beta chains share one sample of origin, sequenced in a study of T cell responses to AZD1222 COVID-19 vaccine (dated by TCRdb to about 2021). Libraries were made using the immunoSEQ multiplex PCR assay. Held by TCRdb, this immuneACCESS table contains in-frame sequences only and omits some clones. Under half of the omission traces to an unresolved V gene where checked; the cause of the rest is unknown. The sample table holds under 150,000 clones, of which nearly 95% were seen once. Clones ranked in the top ten supply about 5% of the sample. The time point label of this sample denotes: baseline before first vaccination. The sample was peripheral blood, taken on day 0 of AZD1222 vaccination. These receptors all come from an adult in good health.

This clone came up once. The chain recombines TRBV11-2 with TRBJ2-7; D is unresolved. Germline CDR1 reads SGHAT; CDR2 reads FQNNGV. Trimming removed 4 bases from V and 2 bases from J, with 0 bases in between. The CDR3 loop spans 10 amino acids. Here the CDR3 DNA reads TGTGCCAGCAGCTCCTACGAGCAGTACTTC. It yields the protein CASSSYEQYF.

This sequence joins TRBV7-2 and TRBJ2-1; the match to TRBD2 covers 10 bases. V lost 5 bases, J lost 0 bases, and 4 bases stayed unmatched. This CDR3 contains 16 residues. CDR1 SGHTA and CDR2 FQGNSA come from the germline V gene. CDR3 region: CASSRSGGVSYNEQFF. The CDR3 nucleotides read TGTGCCAGCAGCCGGAGCGGGGGGGTCTCCTACAATGAGCAGTTCTTC.

The chain uses TRBV7-2 and TRBJ2-7; D not resolved. V was pared by 5 bases and J by 2 bases, with 7 bases between. This CDR3 has 12 amino acids. The germline gives CDR1 SGHTA, CDR2 FQGNSA. The CDR3 spells CASSLYTYEQYF. The CDR3 bases are TGTGCCAGCAGCCTCTACACCTACGAGCAGTACTTC.

The rearrangement links TRBV29-1 to TRBJ1-2; no definite D call. With 5 bases removed from V and 6 bases from J, the gap between germline ends came to 19 bases. The CDR3 runs 14 residues. From germline, CDR1 is SQVTM and CDR2 ANQGSEA. CDR3 residues: CSVKFGGFVNGYTF. In DNA, the CDR3 is TGCAGCGTTAAATTCGGTGGGTTCGTGAATGGCTACACCTTC.

This clone was seen just once. The chain couples TRBV2 to TRBJ2-1; D call uncertain. The CDR3 is 14 amino acids. In germline, CDR1 is SNHLY, CDR2 FYNNEI. Trimming cost V 4 bases and J 4 bases, with 11 bases left between them. CDR3 DNA sequence: TGTGCCAGCAGTGCTTTAGTTACGTACAATGAGCAGTTCTTC. This translates into CASSALVTYNEQFF.

The gene calls are TRBV7-9 and TRBJ1-1; 7 bases match TRBD1. The CDR3 sequence is 13 residues long. The germline V gene has CDR1 SEHNR and CDR2 FQNEAQ (reference sequence). Trimming at V came to 6 bases and at J to 2 bases, leaving 3 bases not matched to a gene. CDR3 region: CASRGQKNTEAFF. The CDR3 DNA reads TGTGCCAGCAGGGGACAGAAAAACACTGAAGCTTTCTTT. Combining the CDR3 with reference TRBV7-9 and TRBJ1-1 gives the whole variable domain DTGVSQNPRHKITKRGQNVTFRCDPISEHNRLYWYRQTLGQGPEFLTYFQNEAQLEKSRLLSDRFSAERPKGSFSTLEIQRTEQGDSAMYLCASRGQKNTEAFFGQGTRLTVV.

This chain uses TRBV7-3 with TRBJ2-1; D tentatively fits TRBD1 or TRBD2 (5 bases each). Germline CDR1 reads SGHTA; CDR2 reads FQGTGA. V lost 4 bases, J lost 9 bases, and 13 bases lay in between. This CDR3 region has 13 residues. The CDR3 DNA reads TGTGCCAGCAGCTCCATGGGACCCTCTGAGCAGTTCTTC. The encoded protein is CASSSMGPSEQFF.

This clone appeared a few times. The rearrangement uses TRBV30 and TRBJ1-1, with D possibly TRBD1 on 6 matching bases. The V end was cut by 3 bases, the J end by 0 bases, with 14 bases between. Germline-derived CDR1 and CDR2 are GTSNPN and SVGIG (reference sequence). The CDR3 is 15 residues long. CDR3 residues: CAWSISDRVNTEAFF. The CDR3 region has the DNA TGTGCCTGGAGCATTTCGGACAGAGTGAACACTGAAGCTTTCTTT. Full variable domain (outside the CDR3, taken from reference TRBV30 and TRBJ1-1): SQTIHQWPATLVQPVGSPLSLECTVEGTSNPNLYWYRQAAGRGLQLLFYSVGIGQISSEVPQNLSASRPQDRQFILSSKKLLLSDSGFYLCAWSISDRVNTEAFFGQGTRLTVV.

The chain links TRBV11-3 to TRBJ1-1; maybe TRBD1 (5 bases). V lost 5 bases and J 7 bases, leaving 17 bases between the germline ends. Germline loops: CDR1 SGHNT, CDR2 YENEEA. The CDR3 extends over 14 amino acids. The CDR3 coding sequence is TGTGCCAGCAGCCCCGGACGGGGGTGGGGTGAAGCTTTCTTT. Translation: CASSPGRGWGEAFF.

The chain combines TRBV19 with TRBJ2-7; D may correspond to TRBD1 or TRBD2 (5 bases each). The ends were cut back, 4 bases at V and 11 bases at J, with 15 bases in the middle. Germline CDR1 is LNHDA and CDR2 is SQIVND (reference sequence). The CDR3 loop spans 12 amino acids. CDR3 sequence reads: CASSTKMGRKYF. CDR3 coding DNA: TGTGCCAGTAGTACCAAAATGGGACGGAAGTACTTC.

This chain connects TRBV28 to TRBJ1-5; perhaps TRBD1 as D (5 bases). This CDR3 has 12 residues. The V end lost 5 bases, the J end lost 4 bases, and 6 bases lay between the germline ends. Germline V CDR1 and CDR2: MDHEN, SYDVKM. CDR3 sequence: CASSPGNQPQHF. In DNA, the CDR3 is TGTGCCAGCAGTCCAGGGAATCAGCCCCAGCATTTT.

This clone has just a few counts. This chain connects TRBV4-3 to TRBJ1-2, with D uncertain. This CDR3 comprises 15 residues. Germline CDR1 reads LGHNA; CDR2 reads YSLEER. V was clipped by 0 bases and J by 5 bases, with 13 bases between them. The CDR3 region has the DNA TGCGCCAGCAGCCAAGATCATGGCCCCCTTTATGGCTACACCTTC. Translating gives CASSQDHGPLYGYTF.

The chain is built from TRBV7-3 and TRBJ2-2; D remains unclear. There are 15 residues in the CDR3. With 0 bases removed from V and 1 base from J, the gap between germline ends came to 6 bases. Germline V gene sequence: CDR1 SGHTA, CDR2 FQGTGA. The chain's CDR3 is CASSLTSGNTGELFF. CDR3 bases: TGTGCCAGCAGCTTAACGTCAGGGAACACCGGGGAGCTGTTTTTT. The whole variable domain, filled in from reference TRBV7-3 and TRBJ2-2, reads GAGVSQTPSNKVTEKGKYVELRCDPISGHTALYWYRQSLGQGPEFLIYFQGTGAADDSGLPNDRFFAVRPEGSVSTLKIQRTERGDSAVYLCASSLTSGNTGELFFGEGSRLTVL.

The CDR3 spells CASSTMWDVNNEQFF. In DNA form, the CDR3 reads TGTGCCAGCAGCACAATGTGGGATGTTAACAATGAGCAGTTCTTC. The gene calls are TRBV14 and TRBJ2-1; D not resolved. The CDR3 has 15 residues. Trimming stripped 5 bases from V and 5 bases from J, with 16 bases between. Germline CDR1 and CDR2: SGHDN and FVKESK.

V is TRBV11-2 and J is TRBJ2-7; 9 bases align to TRBD2. V lost 3 bases and J lost 5; bases outside the gene matches: 2. Germline V gives CDR1 SGHAT, CDR2 FQNNGV. This CDR3 has 13 residues. The CDR3 region has the DNA TGTGCCAGCAGCTTTAGACTAGCGGACGAGCAGTACTTC. It is translated as CASSFRLADEQYF.

The genes are TRBV12-5 and TRBJ2-2, with D hard to call. Germline V gene data show CDR1 as LGHNT and CDR2 as FRNRAP. The CDR3 is 15 residues long. The V end lost 0 bases, the J end lost 6 bases, and 11 bases lay between the germline ends. The CDR3, as DNA: TGTGCTAGTGGTTTGGTTTCCGGGTTCGCCGGGGAGCTGTTTTTT. Its translation: CASGLVSGFAGELFF.